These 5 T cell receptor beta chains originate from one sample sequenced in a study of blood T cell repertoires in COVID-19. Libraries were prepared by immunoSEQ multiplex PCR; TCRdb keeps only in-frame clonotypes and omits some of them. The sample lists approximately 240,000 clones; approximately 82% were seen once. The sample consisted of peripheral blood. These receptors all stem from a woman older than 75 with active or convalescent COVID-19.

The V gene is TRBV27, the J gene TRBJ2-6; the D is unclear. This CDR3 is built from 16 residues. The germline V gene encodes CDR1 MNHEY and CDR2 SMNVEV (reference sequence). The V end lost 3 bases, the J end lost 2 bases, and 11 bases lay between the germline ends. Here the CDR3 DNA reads TGTGCCAGCAGTTTTCACGGGTTAGCTGGGGCCAACGTCCTGACTTTC. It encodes CASSFHGLAGANVLTF.

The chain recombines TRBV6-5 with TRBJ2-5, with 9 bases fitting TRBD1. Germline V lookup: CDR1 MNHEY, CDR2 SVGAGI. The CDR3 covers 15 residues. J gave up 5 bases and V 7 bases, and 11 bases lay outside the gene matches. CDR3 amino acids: CASTPPGQGEETQYF. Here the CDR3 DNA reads TGTGCCAGCACTCCCCCGGGACAGGGTGAGGAGACCCAGTACTTC.

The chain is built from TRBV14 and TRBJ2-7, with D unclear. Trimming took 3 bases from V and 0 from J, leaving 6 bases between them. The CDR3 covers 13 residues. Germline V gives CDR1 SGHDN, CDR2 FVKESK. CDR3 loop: CASSHRNSYEQYF. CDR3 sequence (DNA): TGTGCCAGCAGCCACAGGAACTCCTACGAGCAGTACTTC.

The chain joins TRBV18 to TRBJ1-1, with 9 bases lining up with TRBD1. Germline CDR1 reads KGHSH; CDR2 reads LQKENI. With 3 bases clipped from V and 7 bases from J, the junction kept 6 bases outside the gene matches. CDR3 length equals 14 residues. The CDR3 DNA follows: TGTGCCAGCTCACCGGGACAGGGCGTTGGTGAAGCTTTCTTT. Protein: CASSPGQGVGEAFF.

The CDR3: CAISDRETQYF. CDR3 coding DNA: TGTGCCATCAGTGATCGAGAGACCCAGTACTTC. The V gene is TRBV10-3, the J gene TRBJ2-5; no clear D gene. The CDR3 is made up of 11 amino acids. Per the germline V gene, CDR1 is ENHRY and CDR2 is SYGVKD. V gave up 3 bases and J gave up 4 bases, with 3 bases separating them.